A selection of T cell receptor beta chains follows, all from one sample in a study of blood T cell repertoires in COVID-19. Profiling relied on immunoSEQ multiplex PCR, and the TCRdb table lists in-frame clones only, not all of them. This sample has approximately 140,000 clones, with around three quarters found just once. Material for sequencing was peripheral blood. These receptors all come from a man of 80 years or more with acute or convalescent COVID-19. The CDR3 runs from the conserved cysteine through the conserved F or W. Fields, in order: V gene, J gene, CDR3 protein.

>TRBV28|TRBJ1-2
CASSLIRPGQGARGYTF
>TRBV7-8|TRBJ2-1
CASSLVAGKAYNEQFF
>TRBV5-1|TRBJ2-1
CASSWPGQENEQFF
>TRBV10-3|TRBJ1-2
CAISENDRDNGYTF
>TRBV6-2/TRBV6-3|TRBJ2-3
CASSARTGNGYF
>TRBV4-3|TRBJ1-6
CASSQDAQTYNSPLHF
>TRBV11-1|TRBJ2-2
CASSLLSGELFF
>TRBV4-3|TRBJ2-1
CASSQDRLGGSYNEQFF
>TRBV5-8|TRBJ2-5
CASSLGTGLETQYF
>TRBV7-7|TRBJ2-2
CASSPRLLNTGELFF
>TRBV5-1|TRBJ1-1
CASSLYGSTEAFF
>TRBV5-1|TRBJ2-2
CASSRQGLNTGELFF
>TRBV4-1|TRBJ1-5
CASSQLRAGQPQHF
>TRBV7-3|TRBJ2-7
CASSFDRGAYEQYF
>TRBV19|TRBJ1-2
CASSPVRNYGYTF
>TRBV27|TRBJ2-1
CASSFTVKSITYNEQFF
>TRBV29-1|TRBJ2-7
CSVKLAGGYEQYF
>TRBV28|TRBJ1-3
CASSLSGDRGGNTIYF
>TRBV14|TRBJ2-7
CASSQVHRWFHEQYF
>TRBV7-2|TRBJ2-3
CASSPQGTYRTDTQYF
>TRBV5-4|TRBJ1-2
CASSFFSTGYGYTF
>TRBV18|TRBJ1-2
CASSPITGGGDGYTF
>TRBV7-8|TRBJ1-1
CASSLRVGRNTEAFF
>TRBV14|TRBJ1-1
CASSSTRGAFF
>TRBV5-1|TRBJ1-5
CASSLTGVSNQPQHF
>TRBV12-5|TRBJ1-5
CASALGGQPQHF
>TRBV3-1/TRBV3-2|TRBJ2-3
CASSQTGTSTDTQYF
>TRBV6-2/TRBV6-3|TRBJ2-7
CASSYVVGARGFYEQYF
>TRBV29-1|TRBJ2-7
CSIQETHEQYF
>TRBV7-3|TRBJ2-1
CASSLDSNEQFF
>TRBV7-9|TRBJ2-2
CASSSRGSGWNTGELFF
>TRBV27|TRBJ2-7
CASRKAGTSGGREYEQYF
>TRBV5-1|TRBJ1-6
CASSSGGVNSPLHF
>TRBV19|TRBJ1-5
CASRDDRGQPQHF
>TRBV11-2|TRBJ1-6
CASSLEPGGQSPLHF